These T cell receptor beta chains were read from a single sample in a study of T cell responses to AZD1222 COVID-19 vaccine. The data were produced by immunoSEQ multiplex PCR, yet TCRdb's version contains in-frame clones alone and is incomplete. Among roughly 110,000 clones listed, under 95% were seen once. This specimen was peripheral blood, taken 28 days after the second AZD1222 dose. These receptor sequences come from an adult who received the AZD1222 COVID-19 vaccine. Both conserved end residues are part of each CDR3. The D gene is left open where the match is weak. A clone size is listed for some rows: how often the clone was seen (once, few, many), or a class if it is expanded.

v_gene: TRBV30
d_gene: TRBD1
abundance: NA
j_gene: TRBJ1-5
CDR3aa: CAWSTDRNQPQHF
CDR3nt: TGTGCCTGGAGCACGGACAGGAATCAGCCCCAGCATTTT

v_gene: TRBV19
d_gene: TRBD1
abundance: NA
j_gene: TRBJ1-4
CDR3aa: CASSPQGSNEKLFF
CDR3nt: TGTGCCAGTAGTCCACAGGGGTCTAATGAAAAACTGTTTTTT

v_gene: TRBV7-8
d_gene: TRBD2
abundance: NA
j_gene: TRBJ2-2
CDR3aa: CASSLRETGELFF
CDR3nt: TGTGCCAGCAGCTTGCGGGAGACCGGGGAGCTGTTTTTT

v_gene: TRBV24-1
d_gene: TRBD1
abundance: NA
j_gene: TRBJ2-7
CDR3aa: CATSDSGTGGYEQYF
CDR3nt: TGTGCCACCAGTGATTCCGGGACAGGGGGCTACGAGCAGTACTTC

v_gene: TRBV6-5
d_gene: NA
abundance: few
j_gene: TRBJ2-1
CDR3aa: CASSKAQWESDEQFF
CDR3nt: TGTGCCAGCAGTAAGGCCCAGTGGGAGAGCGATGAGCAGTTCTTC

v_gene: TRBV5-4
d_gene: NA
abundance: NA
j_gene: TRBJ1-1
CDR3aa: CASSLDPATYQAFF
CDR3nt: TGTGCCAGCAGCTTGGACCCTGCTACATATCAAGCTTTCTTT

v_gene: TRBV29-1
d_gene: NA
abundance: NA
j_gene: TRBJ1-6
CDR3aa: CSIKEALNSPLHF
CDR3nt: TGCAGCATTAAGGAGGCGTTGAATTCACCCCTCCACTTT

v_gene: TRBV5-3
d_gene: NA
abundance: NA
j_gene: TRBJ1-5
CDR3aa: CARSLEQFNQPQHF
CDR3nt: TGTGCCAGAAGCTTGGAACAGTTCAATCAGCCCCAGCATTTT

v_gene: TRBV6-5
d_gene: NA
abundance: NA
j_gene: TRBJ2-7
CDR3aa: CASSYTGYEQYF
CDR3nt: TGTGCCAGCAGTTATACCGGGTACGAGCAGTACTTC

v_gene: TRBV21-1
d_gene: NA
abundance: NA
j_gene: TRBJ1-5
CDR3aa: CASSKTIGINQPQHF
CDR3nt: TGTGCCAGCAGCAAAACGATAGGGATCAATCAGCCCCAGCATTTT

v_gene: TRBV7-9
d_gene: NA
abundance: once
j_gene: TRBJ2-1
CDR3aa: CASSSLGGFYNEQFF
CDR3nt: TGTGCCAGCAGCTCGCTGGGGGGCTTCTACAATGAGCAGTTCTTC

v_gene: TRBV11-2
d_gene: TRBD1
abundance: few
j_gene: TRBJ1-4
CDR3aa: CASSSPYRGGEKLFF
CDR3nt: TGTGCCAGCAGCTCCCCGTACAGGGGAGGTGAAAAACTGTTTTTT

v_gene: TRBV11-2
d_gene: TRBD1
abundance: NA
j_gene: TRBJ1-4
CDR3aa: CASSPRQGTNEKLFF
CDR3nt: TGTGCCAGCAGCCCTAGACAGGGAACTAATGAAAAACTGTTTTTT

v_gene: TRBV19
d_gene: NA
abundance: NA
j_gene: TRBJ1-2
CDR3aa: CASQGNYGYTF
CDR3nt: TGTGCCAGTCAGGGGAACTATGGCTACACCTTC

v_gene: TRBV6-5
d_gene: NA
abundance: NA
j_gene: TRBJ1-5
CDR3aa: CASSNNRNQPQHF
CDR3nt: TGTGCCAGCAGCAATAATAGGAATCAGCCCCAGCATTTT

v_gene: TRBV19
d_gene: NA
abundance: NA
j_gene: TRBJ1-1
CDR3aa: CASSPRETNTEAFF
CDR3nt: TGTGCCAGTAGTCCCAGGGAGACAAACACTGAAGCTTTCTTT

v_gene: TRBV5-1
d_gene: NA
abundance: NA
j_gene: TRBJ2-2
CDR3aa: CASSLDEGLTGRNTGELFF
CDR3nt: TGCGCCAGCAGCCTGGACGAGGGGCTAACAGGGCGCAACACCGGGGAGCTGTTTTTT

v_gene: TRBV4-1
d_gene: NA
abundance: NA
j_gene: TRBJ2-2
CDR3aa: CASSPPTYRSSNTGELFF
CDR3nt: TGCGCCAGCAGCCCACCGACCTACAGGTCCTCGAACACCGGGGAGCTGTTTTTT

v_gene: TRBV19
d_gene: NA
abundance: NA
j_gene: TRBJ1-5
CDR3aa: CASSTRKAGAQPQHF
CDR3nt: TGTGCCAGTAGTACCCGAAAGGCGGGAGCTCAGCCCCAGCATTTT

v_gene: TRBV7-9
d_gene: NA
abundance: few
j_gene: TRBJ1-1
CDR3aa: CASSLPGFTEAFF
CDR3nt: TGTGCCAGCAGCTTACCGGGGTTCACTGAAGCTTTCTTT

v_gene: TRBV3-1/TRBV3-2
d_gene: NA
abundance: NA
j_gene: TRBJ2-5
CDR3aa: CASSQVAAGETQYF
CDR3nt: TGTGCCAGCAGCCAAGTAGCAGCGGGAGAGACCCAGTACTTC

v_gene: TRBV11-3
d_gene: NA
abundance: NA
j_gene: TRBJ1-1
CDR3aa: CASSSGNTHTEAFF
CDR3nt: TGTGCCAGCAGCTCGGGCAATACGCACACTGAAGCTTTCTTT

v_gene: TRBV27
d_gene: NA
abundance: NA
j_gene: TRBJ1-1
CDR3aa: CASSLDRLFNTEAFF
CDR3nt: TGTGCCAGCAGTTTGGACAGACTTTTTAACACTGAAGCTTTCTTT

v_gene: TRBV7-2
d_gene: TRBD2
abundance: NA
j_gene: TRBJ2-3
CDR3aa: CASSLEGLAGLNTQYF
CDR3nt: TGTGCCAGCAGCTTAGAGGGACTAGCGGGATTAAATACGCAGTATTTT

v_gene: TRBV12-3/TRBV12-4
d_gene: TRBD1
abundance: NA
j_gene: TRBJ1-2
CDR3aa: CASSRTGYGYTF
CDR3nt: TGTGCCAGCAGCAGGACAGGCTATGGCTACACCTTC

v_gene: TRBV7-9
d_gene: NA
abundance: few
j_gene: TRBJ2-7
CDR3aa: CASSSVGLTAEQYF
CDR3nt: TGTGCCAGCAGCTCCGTTGGATTAACGGCCGAGCAGTACTTC

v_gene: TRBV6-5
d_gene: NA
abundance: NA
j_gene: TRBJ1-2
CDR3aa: CASSLAGTYGYTF
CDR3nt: TGTGCCAGCAGTCTAGCAGGAACTTATGGCTACACCTTC

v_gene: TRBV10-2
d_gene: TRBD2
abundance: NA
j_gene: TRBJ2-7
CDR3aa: CASSPGTSLAVEYEQYF
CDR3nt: TGCGCCAGCAGCCCCGGGACTAGCTTGGCCGTTGAGTACGAGCAGTACTTC

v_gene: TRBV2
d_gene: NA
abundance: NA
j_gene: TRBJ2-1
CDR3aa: CASSEFSSSYNEQFF
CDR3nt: TGTGCCAGCAGTGAATTTTCGAGCTCCTACAATGAGCAGTTCTTC

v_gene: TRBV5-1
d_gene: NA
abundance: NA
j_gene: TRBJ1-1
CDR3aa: CASSLERFNTEAFF
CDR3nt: TGCGCCAGCAGCTTGGAAAGATTCAACACTGAAGCTTTCTTT

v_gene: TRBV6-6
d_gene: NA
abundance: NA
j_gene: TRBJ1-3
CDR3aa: CASSQRQHLSSGNTIYF
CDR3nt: TGTGCCAGCAGTCAACGACAGCACCTAAGCTCTGGAAACACCATATATTTT

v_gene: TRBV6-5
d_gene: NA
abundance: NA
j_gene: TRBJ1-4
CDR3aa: CATVPGVLNEKLFF
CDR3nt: TGTGCCACCGTCCCTGGAGTACTAAATGAAAAACTGTTTTTT